The 30 T cell receptor beta chains below all came from one sample that was sequenced in a study of graft-versus-host responses after intestinal transplantation. Only in-frame clones appear in the TCRdb table, and some are missing; sequencing was by immunoSEQ multiplex PCR. This sample carries about 17,000 clones, 65% to 85% of them seen once, and the ten largest clones take roughly 8%. Tissue processing of the graft released intraepithelial and lamina propria lymphocytes from it. The specimen comprised ileum tissue, sampled roughly 490 days after intestinal transplant. These receptors were obtained from a human patient who received an intestinal transplant, so some T cells may come from the graft donor.

V usage is TRBV29-1 and J usage is TRBJ2-5, with D unclear. The DNA matches TRBJ2-7 better at its end, which makes the J call doubtful. Germline V gene data show CDR1 as SQVTM and CDR2 as ANQGSEA. This CDR3 comprises 16 residues. The CDR3 reads CSVRRFAAKSSYEQYF. CDR3 in DNA: TGCAGCGTCCGCAGATTCGCCGCCAAAAGCTCCTACGAGCAGTACTTC.

The chain employs TRBV19 and TRBJ1-5, with D unresolved. The CDR3 sequence is 15 residues long. The germline V gene encodes CDR1 LNHDA and CDR2 SQIVND (reference sequence). Between the trimmed V and J ends, which lost 5 bases and 0 bases, there was a span of 11 bases. For the CDR3, the DNA is TGTGCCAGTAGTTTCCCAGAATATAGCAATCAGCCCCAGCATTTT. It codes for CASSFPEYSNQPQHF.

The rearrangement joins TRBV9 to TRBJ2-5; the D gene could be TRBD1 or TRBD2 (5 bases each). The J call may be incorrect, as the DNA end agrees better with TRBJ2-7. There are 18 residues in the CDR3. Germline V gene lookup returns CDR1 SGDLS and CDR2 YYNGEE. The chain's CDR3 is CASSVASNEGPGLYEQYF. Written as DNA, the CDR3 is TGTGCCAGCAGCGTAGCCTCGAACGAGGGGCCCGGCCTATACGAGCAGTACTTC.

This clone has a single count. This rearrangement joins TRBV10-1 to TRBJ2-7; possibly TRBD1 for D (6 bases). The CDR3 loop spans 15 amino acids. Trimming took 7 bases from V and 7 from J, leaving 23 bases between them. Germline assignment: CDR1 WNHNN and CDR2 SYGVQD (reference sequence). CDR3 DNA sequence: TGCGCCAGCAAGCAGGGCAGGGGCATGGAAAGGGAGCAGTACTTC. Its protein is CASKQGRGMEREQYF.

This chain joins TRBV11-3 and TRBJ2-1; TRBD2 agrees at 8 bases. The CDR3 is made up of 14 amino acids. The V gene end was trimmed by 5 bases and the J gene end by 3 bases; junction bases not matched to a gene: 3. Germline V gene lookup returns CDR1 SGHNT and CDR2 YENEEA. The chain's CDR3 is CASSPGGLYNEQFF. DNA of the CDR3: TGTGCCAGCAGCCCGGGGGGGCTCTACAATGAGCAGTTCTTC.

The J gene is TRBJ2-5, the V gene TRBV10-3; 7 bases agree with TRBD1. Germline lookup yields CDR1 ENHRY and CDR2 SYGVKD. The CDR3 loop spans 17 amino acids. The V segment lost 0 bases and the J segment 4 bases; nucleotides outside the gene matches: 11. CDR3 residues: CAISESLGTVGGETQYF. The CDR3 DNA sequence: TGTGCCATCAGTGAGTCGTTGGGGACAGTTGGCGGAGAGACCCAGTACTTC.

About this clone itself: The same CDR3 arises from other DNA sequences in this sample as well. The chain has TRBV29-1 and TRBJ1-1; D perhaps matches TRBD1 (5 bases). There are 12 residues in the CDR3. Germline lookup yields CDR1 SQVTM and CDR2 ANQGSEA. V was cut by 7 bases and J by 0 bases, with 9 bases left in between. The chain's CDR3 is CSAGGMNTEAFF. CDR3 DNA: TGCAGCGCTGGGGGGATGAACACTGAAGCTTTCTTT. Based on the CDR3 plus reference TRBV29-1 and TRBJ1-1, the full variable domain is SAVISQKPSRDICQRGTSLTIQCQVDSQVTMMFWYRQQPGQSLTLIATANQGSEATYESGFVIDKFPISRPNLTFSTLTVSNMSPEDSSIYLCSAGGMNTEAFFGQGTRLTVV.

In DNA, the CDR3 is TGTGCCAGCAGCTTGTTGGCAGCCTACGAGCAGTACTTC. Translation gives CASSLLAAYEQYF. The V and J genes are TRBV5-6 and TRBJ2-7; D uncertain. CDR1 and CDR2 from the germline V gene are SGHDT and YYEEEE. V was trimmed by 1 base and J by 2 bases, leaving 7 bases between them. The CDR3 spans 13 residues.

The chain has TRBV4-1 and TRBJ2-1; no clear D. The CDR3 loop spans 17 amino acids. V lost 0 bases and J lost 5, with 17 bases in between. Per germline, CDR1 MGHRA and CDR2 YSYEKL. The CDR3, as DNA: TGCGCCAGCAGCCAAGATCCAACTCCGGGCCTCGACAATGAGCAGTTCTTC. Translation gives CASSQDPTPGLDNEQFF.

The chain couples TRBV11-1 to TRBJ2-7, with D perhaps matching TRBD2 (5 bases). This CDR3 spans 13 amino acids. Germline CDR1 is SGHAT and CDR2 is FQDESV (reference sequence). The V gene lost 4 bases and the J gene lost 3 bases, with 10 bases spanning the gap. CDR3 protein: CASSSGLLYEQYF. The CDR3, as DNA: TGTGCCAGCAGCTCCGGACTGCTCTACGAGCAGTACTTC.

This chain joins TRBV19 and TRBJ2-3; D might be TRBD1 (5 bases). The ends were cut back, 5 bases at V and 4 bases at J, with 16 bases in the middle. CDR1 and CDR2 from the germline V gene are LNHDA and SQIVND (reference sequence). CDR3 length: 15 amino acids. CDR3 loop: CASSAQGYLADTQYF. CDR3 nucleotide sequence: TGTGCCAGTAGTGCCCAGGGTTACCTGGCAGATACGCAGTATTTT.

The genes are TRBV9 and TRBJ2-3; the match to TRBD2 covers 10 bases. Germline V CDR1 and CDR2: SGDLS, YYNGEE. The V segment lost 7 bases and the J segment 6 bases; nucleotides outside the gene matches: 23. CDR3 length: 19 residues. The CDR3 protein is CASSRASGSFGNAGDTQYF. The CDR3, as DNA: TGTGCCAGCTCTCGGGCTAGCGGGAGTTTTGGGAACGCCGGGGATACGCAGTATTTT.

V is TRBV9 and J is TRBJ1-5; 9 bases line up with TRBD1. Trimming removed 4 bases from V and 6 bases from J; junction bases left unmatched: 8. Germline-derived CDR1 and CDR2 are SGDLS and YYNGEE. The CDR3 is made up of 15 amino acids. The CDR3 sequence: CASSPRDRDGQPQHF. The CDR3 region has the DNA TGTGCCAGCAGCCCCAGGGACAGGGACGGTCAGCCCCAGCATTTT.

This chain connects TRBV7-3 to TRBJ1-6; D possibly corresponds to TRBD1 (6 bases). This CDR3 has 14 amino acids. Deletions cut 6 bases from V and 10 bases from J, with 16 bases between. Per the germline V gene, CDR1 is SGHTA and CDR2 is FQGTGA. DNA of the CDR3: TGTGCCAGCAGTCCGGGGACCCAGGGGTCACCCCTCCACTTT. It yields the protein CASSPGTQGSPLHF.

The chain employs TRBV2 and TRBJ1-2; possibly TRBD1 for D (6 bases). V gave up 5 bases and J gave up 5 bases, with 12 bases separating them. The germline gives CDR1 SNHLY, CDR2 FYNNEI. This CDR3 spans 13 amino acids. The CDR3 DNA reads as TGTGCCAGCAGTCTCGGACAGCCTTATGGCTACACCTTC. Translating gives CASSLGQPYGYTF.

V and J are TRBV13 and TRBJ2-7, with 12 bases matching TRBD2. The CDR3 has 15 amino acids. V lost 4 bases, J lost 5 bases, and 6 bases stayed unmatched. Germline lookup yields CDR1 PRHDT and CDR2 FYEKMQ (reference sequence). The CDR3 DNA reads TGTGCCAGCAGCTATCTGACTAGCGGGGGCAACGAGCAGTACTTC. Protein sequence: CASSYLTSGGNEQYF.

This clone appeared once. The chain carries TRBV14 and TRBJ1-2, with TRBD1 matching 7 bases. CDR3 length: 12 residues. Per the germline V gene, CDR1 is SGHDN and CDR2 is FVKESK. The V segment lost 5 bases and the J segment 8 bases; nucleotides outside the gene matches: 5. CDR3 region: CASSNGQVGYTF. Here the CDR3 DNA reads TGTGCCAGCAGCAACGGACAGGTCGGCTACACCTTC.

This clone was counted a single time. V is TRBV11-2 and J is TRBJ2-3; tentatively, D is TRBD2 (6 bases). The V end lost 5 bases, the J end lost 6 bases, and 9 bases lay between the germline ends. In germline, CDR1 is SGHAT, CDR2 FQNNGV. The CDR3 sequence is 12 residues long. CDR3 sequence reads: CASSTGVDTQYF. The CDR3 bases are TGTGCCAGCAGCACGGGGGTTGATACGCAGTATTTT.

This clone was observed once. The chain carries TRBV15 and TRBJ2-3; 7 nucleotides line up with TRBD2. Germline V gives CDR1 LNHNV, CDR2 YYDKDF (reference sequence). V lost 0 bases and J lost 5; bases outside the gene matches: 8. CDR3 length: 16 amino acids. The CDR3: CATSREVSSGGDTQYF. CDR3 in DNA: TGTGCCACCAGCAGAGAAGTCTCTTCGGGAGGAGATACGCAGTATTTT. The variable domain in full, completed from reference TRBV15 and TRBJ2-3, reads DAMVIQNPRYQVTQFGKPVTLSCSQTLNHNVMYWYQQKSSQAPKLLFHYYDKDFNNEADTPDNFQSRRPNTSFCFLDIRSPGLGDTAMYLCATSREVSSGGDTQYFGPGTRLTVL.

The chain joins TRBV5-1 to TRBJ1-1; D unresolved. Trimming took off 0 bases at V and 10 bases at J, with 7 bases between the two ends. The CDR3 has 11 amino acids. Germline V gene data show CDR1 as SGHRS and CDR2 as YFSETQ. CDR3 residues: CASSLAGAAFF. CDR3 sequence (DNA): TGCGCCAGCAGCTTGGCGGGTGCAGCTTTCTTT.

The genes are TRBV4-1 and TRBJ2-7; 7 bases fit TRBD2. CDR3 length: 18 amino acids. The germline gives CDR1 MGHRA, CDR2 YSYEKL. J gave up 2 bases and V 0 bases, and 13 bases lay outside the gene matches. The CDR3 nucleotides are TGCGCCAGCAGCCAAGATTCATTCGGCGGGGGACTTCCCTACGAGCAGTACTTC. Translation gives CASSQDSFGGGLPYEQYF.

This clone occurred a few times. Sequence at one end of the junction differs from germline and may be a read error. This chain connects TRBV7-9 to TRBJ1-6, with no clear D. Germline values: CDR1 SEHNR, CDR2 FQNEAQ (reference sequence). This CDR3 has 14 residues. This CDR3 is CASSSHRDNSPLHF. In DNA, the CDR3 is TGTGCCAGCAGCTCCCACCGGGATAACTCACCCCTCCACTTT.

This chain uses TRBV19 with TRBJ2-7, with D unclear. The CDR3 extends over 15 amino acids. V shed 5 bases and J shed 5 bases, with 19 bases lying between them. Germline CDR1 LNHDA, CDR2 SQIVND (reference sequence). CDR3: CASSPAWNPYHEQYF. The CDR3 coding sequence is TGTGCCAGTAGTCCCGCGTGGAACCCCTACCACGAGCAGTACTTC.

V is TRBV27 and J is TRBJ2-7, with TRBD2 matching 11 bases. CDR3 length: 14 residues. The trim removed 6 bases at V and 3 bases at J, leaving 4 bases unmatched. Germline V lookup: CDR1 MNHEY, CDR2 SMNVEV (reference sequence). The chain's CDR3 is CASSDGTSGYEQYF. The CDR3 coding sequence is TGTGCCAGCAGCGATGGGACTAGCGGCTACGAGCAGTACTTC.

The chain links TRBV6-1 to TRBJ2-1, with 8 bases matching TRBD1. Germline values: CDR1 MNHNS, CDR2 SASEGT. The CDR3 has 17 residues. Trimming cost V 4 bases and J 2 bases; bases outside gene matches: 10. Written as DNA, the CDR3 is TGTGCCAGCAGTGGACCTTTACAGGGGGGAGCCTACAATGAGCAGTTCTTC. Translation: CASSGPLQGGAYNEQFF.

This chain links TRBV9 with TRBJ2-3; D unclear. V gave up 0 bases and J gave up 0 bases, with 8 bases separating them. The CDR3 is made up of 15 amino acids. Germline V gene data show CDR1 as SGDLS and CDR2 as YYNGEE. The CDR3 reads CASSVGWGSTDTQYF. As DNA, the CDR3 is TGTGCCAGCAGCGTAGGGTGGGGTAGCACAGATACGCAGTATTTT.

The chain combines TRBV18 with TRBJ2-3, with TRBD2 matching 10 bases. Germline-derived CDR1 and CDR2 are KGHSH and LQKENI. Losses at the gene ends were 3 bases for V and 3 bases for J; bases not matched to a gene: 12. The CDR3 length is 18 residues. The CDR3 sequence: CASSPSQLAGMMTDTQYF. CDR3 in DNA: TGTGCCAGCTCACCCTCCCAACTAGCGGGAATGATGACAGATACGCAGTATTTT.

V gene TRBV18 combines with J gene TRBJ2-5; 7 positions agree with TRBD1. CDR1 KGHSH and CDR2 LQKENI come from the germline V gene. The CDR3 totals 14 residues. V was pared by 2 bases and J by 5 bases, with 5 bases of the junction left unmatched. The CDR3 loop reads CASSPFRRGETQYF. The CDR3 DNA follows: TGTGCCAGCTCACCATTTCGCAGGGGGGAGACCCAGTACTTC.

The J gene is TRBJ1-2, the V gene TRBV19; TRBD1 agrees at 9 bases. Trimming took 9 bases from V and 4 from J; bases not matched to a gene: 6. The germline V gene encodes CDR1 LNHDA and CDR2 SQIVND (reference sequence). The CDR3 spans 13 residues. The CDR3 here is CASLQDRGYGYTF. The CDR3 nucleotides read TGTGCCAGCCTACAGGACAGGGGCTATGGCTACACCTTC.

The V gene is TRBV6-1, the J gene TRBJ2-3; TRBD1 is a possible D gene (5 bases). The CDR3 spans 13 residues. Germline V gene sequence: CDR1 MNHNS, CDR2 SASEGT. Trimming shortened V by 7 bases and J by 4 bases, and 12 bases separated the two germline ends. Here the CDR3 DNA reads TGTGCCAGCATAGACAGTCCTGCAGATACGCAGTATTTT. Its translation: CASIDSPADTQYF.